Detailed here is one T cell receptor beta chain. This entry is derived from a study of T cell responses to AZD1222 COVID-19 vaccine. The method was immunoSEQ multiplex PCR; TCRdb's version includes in-frame clones alone and lacks a portion of them. The sample consists of more than 110,000 clones, 70% to 90% of them appearing once. Germline values: CDR1 SGDLS, CDR2 YYNGEE. This CDR3 spans 13 amino acids. Trimming shortened V by 7 bases and J by 3 bases, and 11 bases separated the two germline ends. The specimen comprised peripheral blood, sampled 28 days after the second AZD1222 dose. The chain employs TRBV9 and TRBJ2-1; D is possibly TRBD2 (5 bases). This receptor was taken from an adult who received the AZD1222 COVID-19 vaccine. DNA of the CDR3: TGTGCCAGCCGGGGTGGAGACTACAATGAGCAGTTCTTC. This encodes CASRGGDYNEQFF.